This T cell receptor (beta chain) was obtained from a study of blood T cells in healthy people across ages. The CDR3 has 15 amino acids. V dropped 0 bases and J dropped 3 bases, with 11 bases sitting between them. From germline, CDR1 is SGDLS and CDR2 YYNGEE. Primers used in a second PCR of about 6 to 11 cycles were a sample-barcoded 5' primer and a J-beta primer mix. TCRdb called the 5' RACE reads again in MiXCR, with one record for every CDR3 protein. The data show more than 650,000 distinct CDR3 sequences, less than 70% seen once. Total RNA extraction produced at least 5.5 micrograms (per sample) for the study.

The V and J genes are TRBV9 and TRBJ2-3, with D tentatively TRBD1 (5 bases). Source material: blood. The clonotype was recovered from a man older than 75 in good health. CDR3 nucleotides: TGTGCCAGCAGCGTAGGAGGCAGGGTTACAGATACGCAGTATTTT. This gives the protein CASSVGGRVTDTQYF.